The clone carrying this TCR beta chain was counted between two and nine times. Its antigen remains unknown. The data belong to a study of cytomegalovirus exposure and HLA in healthy donors. Findings and limits, study-wide: TCR beta V- and J-gene trimming was later associated with a missense DCLRE1C variant. Per published reports, the classifier diagnosed cytomegalovirus status with high specificity and sensitivity. There were some public TCRs occurring in many donors, but most TCR sequences were rare. There were several of the most significant clusters that appeared linked to common viral pathogens in a later analysis.

Amplification used 60 Vbeta primers and 13 Jbeta primers. Method: immunoSEQ multiplex PCR; TCRdb's copy keeps in-frame clones and lacks some. The sample shows 95,000 to 150,000 clones, 65% to 75% of them seen only once. Specimen: PBMCs. The clonotype comes from a woman in her 50s in good health and CMV-seropositive.

The CDR3 loop is CASSYVPGINYGYTF. DNA for the CDR3: TGTGCCAGCAGTTACGTCCCAGGGATAAACTATGGCTACACCTTC. This chain links TRBV6-5 with TRBJ1-2; D possibly corresponds to TRBD1 (5 bases). Deletions cut 2 bases from V and 2 bases from J, with 12 bases between. The CDR3 spans 15 residues. Germline lookup yields CDR1 MNHEY and CDR2 SVGAGI.